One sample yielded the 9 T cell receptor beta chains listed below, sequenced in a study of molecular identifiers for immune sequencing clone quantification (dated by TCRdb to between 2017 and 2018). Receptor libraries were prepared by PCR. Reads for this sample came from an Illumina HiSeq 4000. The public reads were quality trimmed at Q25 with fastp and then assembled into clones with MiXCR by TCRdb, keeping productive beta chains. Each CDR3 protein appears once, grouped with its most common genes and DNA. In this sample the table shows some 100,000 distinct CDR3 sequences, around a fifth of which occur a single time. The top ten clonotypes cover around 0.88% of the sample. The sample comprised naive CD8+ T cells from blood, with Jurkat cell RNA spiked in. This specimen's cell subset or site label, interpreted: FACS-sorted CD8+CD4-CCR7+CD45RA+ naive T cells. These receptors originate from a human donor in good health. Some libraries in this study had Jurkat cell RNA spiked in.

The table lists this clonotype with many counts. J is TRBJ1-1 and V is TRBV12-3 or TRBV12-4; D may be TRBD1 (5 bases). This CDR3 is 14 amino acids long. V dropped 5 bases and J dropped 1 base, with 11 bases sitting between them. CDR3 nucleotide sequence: TGTGCCAGCAGTCAGGGACTGACGAACACTGAAGCTTTCTTT. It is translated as CASSQGLTNTEAFF.

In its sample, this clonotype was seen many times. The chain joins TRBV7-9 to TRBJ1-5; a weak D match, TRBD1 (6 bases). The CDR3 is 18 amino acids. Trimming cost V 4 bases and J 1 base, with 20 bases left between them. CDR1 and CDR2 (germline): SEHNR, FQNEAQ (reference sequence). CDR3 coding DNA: TGTGCCAGCAGCTCTGGCCGCATGGACAGCATCAGCAATCAGCCCCAGCATTTT. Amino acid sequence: CASSSGRMDSISNQPQHF.

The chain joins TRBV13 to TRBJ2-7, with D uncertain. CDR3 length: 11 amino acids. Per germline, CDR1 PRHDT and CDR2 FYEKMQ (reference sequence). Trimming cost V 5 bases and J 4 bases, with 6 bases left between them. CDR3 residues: CASSKGYEQYF. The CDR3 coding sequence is TGTGCCAGCAGCAAAGGATACGAGCAGTACTTC. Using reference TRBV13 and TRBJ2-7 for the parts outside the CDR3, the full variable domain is AAGVIQSPRHLIKEKRETATLKCYPIPRHDTVYWYQQGPGQDPQFLISFYEKMQSDKGSIPDRFSAQQFSDYHSELNMSSLELGDSALYFCASSKGYEQYFGPGTRLTVT.

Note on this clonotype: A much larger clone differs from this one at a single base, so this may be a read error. CDR3 sequence reads: CTSSYASGNYNEQFF. The CDR3 nucleotides read TGTACCAGCAGTTACGCTAGCGGGAACTACAATGAGCAGTTCTTC. This sequence joins TRBV6-6 and TRBJ2-1, with 9 positions matching TRBD2. Per germline, CDR1 MNHNY and CDR2 SVGAGI (reference sequence). The CDR3 is 15 residues long.

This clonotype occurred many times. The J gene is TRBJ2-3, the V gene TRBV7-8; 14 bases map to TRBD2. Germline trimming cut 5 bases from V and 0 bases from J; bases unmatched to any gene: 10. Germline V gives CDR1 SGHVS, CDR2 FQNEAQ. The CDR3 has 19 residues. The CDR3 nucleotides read TGTGCCAGCAGCGGGACGGGACTAGCGGGGGAACTTAGCACAGATACGCAGTATTTT. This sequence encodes CASSGTGLAGELSTDTQYF.

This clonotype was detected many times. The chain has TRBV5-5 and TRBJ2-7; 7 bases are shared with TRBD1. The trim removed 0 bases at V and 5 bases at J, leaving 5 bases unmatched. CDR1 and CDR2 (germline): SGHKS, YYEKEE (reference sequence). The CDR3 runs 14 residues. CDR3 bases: TGTGCCAGCAGCTTGGGGCCCACAGGGGACGAGCAGTACTTC. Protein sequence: CASSLGPTGDEQYF.

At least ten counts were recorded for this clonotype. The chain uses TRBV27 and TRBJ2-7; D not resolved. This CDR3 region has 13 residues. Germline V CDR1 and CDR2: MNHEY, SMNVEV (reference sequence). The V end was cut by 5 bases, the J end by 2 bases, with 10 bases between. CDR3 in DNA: TGTGCCAGCAGTCTAAGGGCGACCTACGAGCAGTACTTC. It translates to CASSLRATYEQYF.

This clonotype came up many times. The DNA for the CDR3 is TGTGCCAGCAGCTCCGGACAGATCGGAACTAATGAAAAACTGTTTTTT. This codes for CASSSGQIGTNEKLFF. J is TRBJ1-4 and V is TRBV7-9, with D possibly being TRBD1 (6 bases). In germline, CDR1 is SEHNR, CDR2 FQNEAQ (reference sequence). This CDR3 has 16 amino acids. V was clipped by 4 bases and J by 1 base, with 13 bases between them.

CDR3 amino acids: CASSEYSQGALQETQYF. The CDR3 region has the DNA TGTGCCAGCAGTGAATATTCTCAGGGCGCCTTACAAGAGACCCAGTACTTC. The rearrangement uses TRBV6-1 and TRBJ2-5; possible D gene TRBD1, 5 bases. Germline V CDR1 and CDR2: MNHNS, SASEGT. V lost 2 bases and J 2 bases, leaving 18 bases between the germline ends. The CDR3 extends over 17 amino acids.